This T cell receptor beta chain was captured by sequencing in a study of CD8 T cells in ankylosing spondylitis (dated by TCRdb to 2016 to 2017). About the investigation overall: T cell receptor beta repertoires were profiled in healthy donors and ankylosing spondylitis patients so that disease-linked TCR variants could be found. In total, the full study cohort was made up of 110 or so healthy donors and more than 20 ankylosing spondylitis patients. Samples of peripheral blood were taken, and for ankylosing spondylitis patients, synovial fluid was collected as well. What the study reported, not specific to this receptor: A TCR beta motif made up of under ten highly homologous amino acid variants appeared to be characteristic of blood from ankylosing spondylitis patients. The disease-linked clones were reported as significantly enriched in matched synovial fluid samples from ankylosing spondylitis patients. Some of the motif variants had been reported before in the synovial fluid and blood of reactive arthritis patients, a finding that suggests common disease-initiation mechanisms. The disease-linked clones had a CD8+ phenotype and were found at relatively low frequencies in peripheral blood.

Looking up the germline V gene yields CDR1 MNHNS and CDR2 SASEGT. Reading from cysteine to phenylalanine, the CDR3 counts 16 amino acids. Only CDR3 DNA is held: 48 bases, read in frame from base 1. V is shortened by 3 bases, J by 3 bases, and the region joining them spans 17 bases. This clonotype was counted at least ten times. The antigen it binds to is not known. No quality values exist for individual bases; no much larger clone is one base distant. The reads were generated on an Illumina HiSeq 2500. Quantitative 5'-RACE with molecular barcodes was used to prepare TCR beta libraries. The study's own analysis went as follows. A new computational method, built on a probabilistic model of VDJ rearrangement, was used to identify disease-linked TCR variants. TCRdb redid the processing of the public reads, applying fastp at Q25 and MiXCR, and retained in-frame beta chains. Every CDR3 protein is listed once, alongside the most common genes and DNA of its rows. V and J calls and clone size were set by TCRdb, not the authors. The sample table shows more than 250,000 distinct CDR3 sequences, and around a tenth are seen once. The top ten hold more than 7% of the sample.

The sequence was collected from a female donor with ankylosing spondylitis or in good health (not recorded which). The chain is made from TRBV6-1 and TRBJ2-5; TRBD2 is a possible D gene, resting on 6 matching bases. Sequenced input: blood, either unsorted or a sorted T cell fraction (not recorded which). The DNA is as follows: TGTGCCAGCAGTGACGTGGCCGGGGCTAGCGAAGAGACCCAGTACTTC. It codes for CASSDVAGASEETQYF.